The source of this T cell receptor beta chain is a study of T cell responses to AZD1222 COVID-19 vaccine. The study's findings and limits: No repertoire was sampled before or during the peak T cell response, only after it. The study reported that nearly half of spike-specific TCRs target unmutated variant regions. Most donors were white British and more were female, and clonal diversity was possibly underestimated. Spike was spanned by vaccine-associated CD4 TCRs, with dominance at 160-218 and 743-854.

CDR3 length equals 17 residues. Here immunoSEQ multiplex PCR was the method, and the copy in TCRdb shows in-frame clones only, minus some. The table records about 140,000 clones, approximately 90% of them present only once. Comments on this clone: Its antigen is still unknown.

This clonotype originated in an adult who received the AZD1222 COVID-19 vaccine. V gene TRBV12-2 combines with J gene TRBJ2-7; no check of the table's D call, TRBD2, against the DNA was made. TRBV12-2 is labeled a pseudogene. The specimen was peripheral blood, collected 28 days after the second AZD1222 dose. The CDR3 spells CASRSGVSGGPAYEQYV. The DNA for the CDR3 is TGTGCAAGTCGCTCAGGAGTCAGCGGGGGACCGGCCTACGAGCAGTACGTC.